The 20 T cell receptor beta chains below all came from one sample that was sequenced in a study of cytomegalovirus exposure and HLA in healthy donors. The PCR was carried out with 60 Vbeta primers and 13 Jbeta primers. The table came from immunoSEQ multiplex PCR; TCRdb's copy has only in-frame clones and leaves some out. The data contain 150,000 to 200,000 clones, around 80% of them seen just once; the ten biggest clones take up 1.9%. The material sequenced was PBMCs. The receptors here all came from a human donor in good health.

The gene calls are TRBV4-1 and TRBJ2-1, with 7 bases aligning to TRBD2. The CDR3 covers 15 residues. Germline V gives CDR1 MGHRA, CDR2 YSYEKL. J gave up 9 bases and V 1 base, and 9 bases lay outside the gene matches. This CDR3 reads CASSQGRTSQGEQFF. CDR3 nucleotide sequence: TGCGCCAGCAGCCAAGGTCGGACTAGTCAGGGTGAGCAGTTCTTC.

The chain uses TRBV6-5 and TRBJ1-3; no firm D call. Germline V gene sequence: CDR1 MNHEY, CDR2 SVGAGI. V lost 4 bases, J lost 0 bases, and 7 bases lay in between. The CDR3 has 14 amino acids. Written as DNA, the CDR3 is TGTGCCAGCAGTTCCGTCGTCTCTGGAAACACCATATATTTT. Translating gives CASSSVVSGNTIYF.

V is TRBV15 and J is TRBJ2-7; 8 bases match TRBD1. Germline CDR1 LNHNV, CDR2 YYDKDF (reference sequence). Trimming took 6 bases from V and 2 from J; bases not matched to a gene: 9. The CDR3 sequence is 15 residues long. The CDR3 here is CATRGDRMGPYEQYF. The CDR3 DNA sequence: TGTGCCACCAGAGGGGACAGGATGGGGCCCTACGAGCAGTACTTC.

The rearrangement links TRBV27 to TRBJ1-5; the D is unclear. Germline-derived CDR1 and CDR2 are MNHEY and SMNVEV (reference sequence). The CDR3 is made up of 14 amino acids. V lost 3 bases, J lost 2 bases, and 8 bases lay in between. The CDR3 loop reads CASSLRVGNQPQHF. CDR3 nucleotides: TGTGCCAGCAGTTTGAGGGTCGGCAATCAGCCCCAGCATTTT.

The V call is TRBV4-1, the J call TRBJ2-7; a weak D match, TRBD2 (5 bases). The CDR3 has 16 residues. Germline assignment: CDR1 MGHRA and CDR2 YSYEKL. Trimming pared 4 bases from V and 1 base from J, leaving 17 bases between. The CDR3 sequence: CASSPKVREGSYEQYF. The CDR3 DNA is TGCGCCAGCAGCCCCAAAGTCCGAGAGGGATCCTACGAGCAGTACTTC.

This clone was picked up one time. The J gene is TRBJ1-6, the V gene TRBV9; D unclear. The V and J ends lost 2 bases and 11 bases respectively, with 14 bases between them. The CDR3 loop spans 14 amino acids. Per germline, CDR1 SGDLS and CDR2 YYNGEE. The CDR3: CASSVAATRTPLHF. CDR3 coding DNA: TGTGCCAGCAGCGTTGCGGCGACTAGGACACCCCTCCACTTT.

The gene calls are TRBV10-2 and TRBJ1-2; D is perhaps TRBD1 (5 bases). This CDR3 is 14 amino acids long. The germline gives CDR1 WSHSY, CDR2 SAAADI. V was shortened by 5 bases and J by 3 bases, with 13 bases between the two germline ends. Here the CDR3 reads CASSPGVDYYGYTF. Written as DNA, the CDR3 is TGCGCCAGCAGTCCGGGGGTCGATTACTATGGCTACACCTTC.

This rearrangement joins TRBV5-1 to TRBJ2-7, with a possible D match to TRBD1 (6 bases). Trimming left V 1 base short and J 5 bases short, with 7 bases between. Germline lookup yields CDR1 SGHRS and CDR2 YFSETQ. The CDR3 is 12 amino acids. Here the CDR3 reads CASSLTGNEQYF. The CDR3 bases are TGCGCCAGCAGCTTGACAGGGAACGAGCAGTACTTC.

For this clone: The junction departs from the called germline gene at one end, perhaps through a read error. The rearrangement uses TRBV7-9 and TRBJ1-2, with D tentatively TRBD1 (6 bases). Germline V CDR1 and CDR2: SEHNR, FQNEAQ (reference sequence). The CDR3 is 14 amino acids. CDR3 coding DNA: TGTTCCAGCAGCTTCACAGGGATTGGCTATGGCTACACCTTC. Translating it yields CSSSFTGIGYGYTF.

The V gene is TRBV6-6, the J gene TRBJ2-1; TRBD2 might be the D (5 bases). The CDR3 loop spans 14 amino acids. The germline CDR1 and CDR2 sequences are MNHNY and SVGAGI (reference sequence). The V and J ends lost 2 bases and 7 bases respectively, with 12 bases between them. CDR3 coding DNA: TGTGCCAGCAGTTACGGGCGGGCCGAAAATGAGCAGTTCTTC. Amino acid sequence: CASSYGRAENEQFF.

This clone was seen a few times. V gene TRBV15 combines with J gene TRBJ2-3; D gene unclear. Germline V gene data show CDR1 as LNHNV and CDR2 as YYDKDF (reference sequence). CDR3 size: 16 residues. Trimming took off 8 bases at V and 1 base at J, with 19 bases between the two ends. CDR3 sequence: CATQRFPERGTDTQYF. For the CDR3, the DNA is TGTGCCACCCAAAGATTTCCGGAGCGTGGCACAGATACGCAGTATTTT.

J is TRBJ2-7 and V is TRBV5-1; D perhaps matches TRBD1 (6 bases). This CDR3 is built from 15 residues. Germline CDR1 reads SGHRS; CDR2 reads YFSETQ. Trimming took 4 bases from V and 0 from J, leaving 14 bases between them. This CDR3 reads CASSPVQGISYEQYF. The CDR3 DNA reads TGCGCCAGCAGCCCCGTCCAGGGGATCTCCTACGAGCAGTACTTC. The full variable domain, its missing parts supplied by reference TRBV5-1 and TRBJ2-7, is KAGVTQTPRYLIKTRGQQVTLSCSPISGHRSVSWYQQTPGQGLQFLFEYFSETQRNKGNFPGRFSGRQFSNSRSEMNVSTLELGDSALYLCASSPVQGISYEQYFGPGTRLTVT.

V gene TRBV7-2 combines with J gene TRBJ2-1, with 9 bases matching TRBD2. CDR3 length: 18 residues. Germline lookup yields CDR1 SGHTA and CDR2 FQGNSA. Trimming removed 2 bases from V and 2 bases from J; junction bases left unmatched: 10. CDR3: CASSLIMASGAPYNEQFF. The CDR3 DNA follows: TGTGCCAGCAGCTTAATCATGGCTAGCGGGGCCCCCTACAATGAGCAGTTCTTC.

The chain uses TRBV5-1 and TRBJ2-1; 10 bases match TRBD2. Germline V CDR1 and CDR2: SGHRS, YFSETQ. This CDR3 contains 17 residues. The V and J ends lost 1 base and 7 bases, in that order; junction bases with no gene match: 11. DNA of the CDR3: TGCGCCAGCAGCTTGTTGGCTAGCGGGGGCCCGGGGAATGAGCAGTTCTTC. Amino acids: CASSLLASGGPGNEQFF.

V gene TRBV7-2 combines with J gene TRBJ2-7; TRBD1 agrees at 7 bases. V lost 6 bases to trimming and J lost 1 base; unmatched junction nucleotides: 3. The CDR3 is 13 residues long. Germline assignment: CDR1 SGHTA and CDR2 FQGNSA. CDR3 amino acids: CASRQGISYEQYF. CDR3 in DNA: TGTGCCAGCAGACAGGGGATATCCTACGAGCAGTACTTC. The full variable domain, rest sourced from reference TRBV7-2 and TRBJ2-7, is GAGVSQSPSNKVTEKGKDVELRCDPISGHTALYWYRQSLGQGLEFLIYFQGNSAPDKSGLPSDRFSAERTGGSVSTLTIQRTQQEDSAVYLCASRQGISYEQYFGPGTRLTVT.

The rearrangement uses TRBV7-9 and TRBJ2-4, with a tentative D call TRBD2 (6 bases). CDR3 length equals 17 residues. Germline V gene lookup returns CDR1 SEHNR and CDR2 FQNEAQ (reference sequence). V shed 4 bases and J shed 1 base, with 17 bases lying between them. DNA of the CDR3: TGTGCCAGCAGCTCACAAGAAGTGGCGGGGGCCAAAAACATTCAGTACTTC. Residues: CASSSQEVAGAKNIQYF.

The chain links TRBV5-1 to TRBJ1-1, with a possible D match to TRBD1 (5 bases). The CDR3 runs 16 residues. CDR1 and CDR2 (germline): SGHRS, YFSETQ. The ends were cut back, 0 bases at V and 4 bases at J, with 16 bases in the middle. The DNA for the CDR3 is TGCGCCAGCAGCTTGGCCCAGGGAATAAAGTTCACTGAAGCTTTCTTT. Protein product: CASSLAQGIKFTEAFF.

CDR3 bases: TGTGCCAGCAGCGTAGCTAGATCAGAGACCCAGTACTTC. It is translated as CASSVARSETQYF. The genes are TRBV9 and TRBJ2-5; no clear D. The CDR3 totals 13 residues. V lost 0 bases to trimming and J lost 4 bases, with 7 bases between them. The germline CDR1 and CDR2 sequences are SGDLS and YYNGEE.

The rearrangement uses TRBV5-1 and TRBJ2-3; 12 nucleotides agree with TRBD2. J was trimmed by 6 bases and V by 4 bases; bases with no gene match: 3. This CDR3 region has 14 residues. Germline V lookup: CDR1 SGHRS, CDR2 YFSETQ. CDR3 residues: CASSTSGGPDTQYF. Written as DNA, the CDR3 is TGCGCCAGCAGCACTAGCGGGGGGCCCGATACGCAGTATTTT.

The gene calls are TRBV7-9 and TRBJ1-2; 8 bases align to TRBD1. Germline CDR1 reads SEHNR; CDR2 reads FQNEAQ (reference sequence). V dropped 5 bases and J dropped 2; count of bases not matched to a gene: 4. The CDR3 runs 14 residues. The DNA of the CDR3 is TGTGCCAGCAGCCCCGGACAGGGAAACTATGGCTACACCTTC. Translation gives CASSPGQGNYGYTF.